This T cell receptor (beta chain) was documented in a study of T cells in Graves' hyperthyroidism and ophthalmopathy (dated by TCRdb to about 2019). Some background on the complete study: Peripheral blood samples were taken at initial diagnosis, before any treatment was given. To identify TCR V-J signatures that set the groups apart, the researchers used a discovery cohort of about a hundred patients, made up of around 42 with Graves' ophthalmopathy and 55 to 65 with stable Graves' hyperthyroidism. Whether ophthalmopathy could be predicted prospectively was tested in an independent validation cohort made up of roughly 19 hyperthyroidism patients plus 17 patients who later progressed to ophthalmopathy. The approximately 95 discovery patients were divided at random into training and test sets in a 7:3 ratio. In about six Graves' hyperthyroidism patients, the study also compared T-cell repertoires from thyroid tissue with T-cell repertoires from blood. Following sampling, methimazole starting at 30 mg daily was given to hyperthyroidism patients, and high-dose intravenous methylprednisolone was given to ophthalmopathy patients. According to the paper, TCR Vbeta CDR3 sequencing was carried out on approximately 140 peripheral blood samples, which came from about 45 ophthalmopathy, roughly 75 hyperthyroidism and roughly 17 progressor patients. General study outcomes and caveats: No statistical method was used to set the sample size in advance, and investigators knew the group allocation. In validation, the model predicted progression to ophthalmopathy with roughly 70% sensitivity and around 72% specificity, a median of around six months before onset. In cross-validation, a model built on a 13 V-J signature told ophthalmopathy apart from stable hyperthyroidism with 85% to 90% sensitivity and roughly 82% specificity, and in testing the same model reached 80%/75%. Most expanded thyroid clonotypes (frequency above 0.001) were also found in blood, which suggests that blood repertoires may mirror thyroid immune responses.

The TCR beta CDR3 regions were amplified from the RNA transcripts. The first round of RT-PCR for the TCR CDR3 was performed with the HTBI primer set and the Qiagen OneStep RT-PCR kit. A second multiplex PCR round built the libraries, followed by size selection and purification. Paired-end sequencing of the libraries was performed with 100 bp reads on an Illumina HiSeq2000. The authors' pipeline ran thus. SOAPnuke was used to process the raw data, removing reads that contained adapters or uncalled bases, had a mean Phred below 15, or lacked an exact match to the constant primer or identifier. COPE v1.2.5 was used to merge high-quality paired reads, and clonotypes were defined as unique nucleotide sequences. Clonotypes were aligned to IMGT TRBV, TRBD and TRBJ reference segments using MiTCR v1.1. Analysis was restricted to V-J combinations with a frequency above 0.0001, which covered roughly 99% of repertoires. A TCS score was defined as the ratio of F50 (clonal expansion) to E x V (chaos), with BLOSUM62-based TCRdist applied between CDR3 peptides within each V-J. Welch's t-statistics and random forest reduced several hundred V-J features to 10 to 15, which were used in a naive Bayes classifier (R e1071). In TCRdb, the public reads were trimmed at Q25 with fastp and aligned with MiXCR, with productive beta chains retained. CDR3 protein sequences are deduplicated, and each keeps its most common genes and DNA. It is TCRdb's table, rather than the study itself, that gives the V and J calls and clone size. The sample has hundreds of thousands of distinct CDR3 sequences on record, around 13% of them singletons. Approximately 23% of the sample is taken by the ten largest.

A patient counted as having stable Graves' hyperthyroidism if no progression to ophthalmopathy occurred over 18 months of follow-up. Hyperthyroidism patients were newly diagnosed, with disease duration under 2 months, and aged 18 to 65 years. Any patient with an uncontrolled infection, another autoimmune disease, pregnancy or lactation was excluded. Diagnoses were established on the basis of clinical symptoms, serum thyroxine and TRAb, thyroid ultrasound, and orbital computed tomography. Ficoll-Paque density gradient centrifugation was used to isolate PBMCs from around 10 ml of fresh peripheral blood. Total RNA was extracted with Trizol reagent, and quality was checked on an Agilent 2100 Bioanalyzer. The germline V gene provides CDR1 SQVTM and CDR2 ANQGSEA. Relative to germline, V is missing 4 bases and J is missing 5 bases, with 16 bases of the junction outside any gene match. The CDR3 holds 16 amino acids from the cysteine to the phenylalanine. The CDR3 DNA has 48 bases and is translated from base 1.

A remark on this clonotype: The antigen this receptor binds is unknown. Base qualities are not provided; no much larger clone lies one nucleotide away.

The chain is made from TRBV29-1 and TRBJ1-1; 7 central nucleotides agree with TRBD1. Sequences were obtained from blood. The clonotype originates from a woman aged 30 to 39 with Graves' hyperthyroidism. The CDR3 region: CSVVGLPYRGRTEAFF. Read as DNA, the sequence is TGCAGCGTTGTCGGGCTCCCATACAGGGGAAGGACTGAAGCTTTCTTT.